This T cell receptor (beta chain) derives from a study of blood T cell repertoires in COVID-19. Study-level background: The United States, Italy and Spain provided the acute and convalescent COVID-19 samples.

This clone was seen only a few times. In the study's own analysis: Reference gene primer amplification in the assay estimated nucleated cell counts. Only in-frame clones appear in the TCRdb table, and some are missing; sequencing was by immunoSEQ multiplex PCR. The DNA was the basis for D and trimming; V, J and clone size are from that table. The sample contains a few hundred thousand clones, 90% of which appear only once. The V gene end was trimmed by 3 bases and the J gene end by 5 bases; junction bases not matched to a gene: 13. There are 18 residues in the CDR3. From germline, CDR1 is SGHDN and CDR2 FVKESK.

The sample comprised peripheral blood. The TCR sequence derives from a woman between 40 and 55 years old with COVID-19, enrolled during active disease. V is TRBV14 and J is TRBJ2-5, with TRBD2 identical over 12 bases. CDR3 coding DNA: TGTGCCAGCAGCCAGACCCTGACTAGCGGGGGAACCGGGGAGACCCAGTACTTC. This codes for CASSQTLTSGGTGETQYF.